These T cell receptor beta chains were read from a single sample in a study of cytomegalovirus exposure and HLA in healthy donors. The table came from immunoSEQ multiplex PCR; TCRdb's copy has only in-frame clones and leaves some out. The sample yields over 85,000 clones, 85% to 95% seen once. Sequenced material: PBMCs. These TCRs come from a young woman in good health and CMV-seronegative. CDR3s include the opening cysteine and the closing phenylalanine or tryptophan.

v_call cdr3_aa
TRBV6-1 CASSADRSNTEAFF
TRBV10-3 CAISDRQGEFDEQYF
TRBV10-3 CAISTLDSSGNTIYF
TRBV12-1 CASSPGTATTDTQYF
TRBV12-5 CASGLRLAITDTQYF
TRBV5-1 CASSEATGSGGELFF
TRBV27 CASSSQGAGGYTF
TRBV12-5 CASGLPTGGSDTQYF
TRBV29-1 CSAYSGANVLTF
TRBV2 CASSELQGNYGYTF
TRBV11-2 CASSTTAYEQYF
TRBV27 CASSLGGQGAYEQYF
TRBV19 CASSSGGVRKDGYTF
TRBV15 CATSSDRVGEAFF
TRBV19 CASAQGQMNTEAFF
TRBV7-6 CASSLSSAENTGELFF
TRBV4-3 CASSQDRAGVYEQYF
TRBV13 CASSRDLLLTEAFF
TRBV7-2 CASSRTEGDTEAFF
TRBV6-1 CASSGDRAYNQPQHF